The clone carrying this T cell receptor (beta chain) was detected only a few times. The sample comes from a study of blood T cell repertoires in COVID-19. Overall study context: T cells, B-cell-depleted T cells, or PBMCs supplied cDNA or gDNA.

The CDR3 runs to 16 residues. In germline, CDR1 is MGHRA, CDR2 YSYEKL. The trim removed 0 bases at V and 8 bases at J, leaving 8 bases unmatched. Per the study methods: Estimated nucleated cell counts came from reference gene primer amplification. Only in-frame clones appear in the TCRdb table, and some are missing; sequencing was by immunoSEQ multiplex PCR. The V and J calls and clone size come from that table; D and trimming were worked out from the DNA. In the table there are 110,000 to 150,000 clones, approximately 73% of which are singletons. This chain links TRBV4-1 with TRBJ2-1; 9 bases map to TRBD2. Sample: peripheral blood. The TCR comes from a man between 60 and 75 years old with acute or convalescent COVID-19. As DNA, the CDR3 is TGCGCCAGCAGCCAAGATGAGAGCGGGAGGACCCATGAGCAGTTCTTC. Protein sequence: CASSQDESGRTHEQFF.